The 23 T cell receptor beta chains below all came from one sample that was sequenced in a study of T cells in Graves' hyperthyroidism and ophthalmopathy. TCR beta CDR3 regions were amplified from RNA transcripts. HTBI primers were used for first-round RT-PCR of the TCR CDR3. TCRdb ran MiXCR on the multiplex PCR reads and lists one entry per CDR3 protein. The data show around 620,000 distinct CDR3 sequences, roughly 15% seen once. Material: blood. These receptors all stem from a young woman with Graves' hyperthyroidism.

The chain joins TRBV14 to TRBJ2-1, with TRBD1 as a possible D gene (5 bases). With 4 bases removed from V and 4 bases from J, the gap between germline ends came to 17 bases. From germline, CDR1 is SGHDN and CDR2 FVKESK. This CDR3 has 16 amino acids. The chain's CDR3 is CASSLGQGRRYNEQFF. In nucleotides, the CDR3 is TGTGCCAGCAGCCTCGGCCAGGGCCGAAGATACAATGAGCAGTTCTTC.

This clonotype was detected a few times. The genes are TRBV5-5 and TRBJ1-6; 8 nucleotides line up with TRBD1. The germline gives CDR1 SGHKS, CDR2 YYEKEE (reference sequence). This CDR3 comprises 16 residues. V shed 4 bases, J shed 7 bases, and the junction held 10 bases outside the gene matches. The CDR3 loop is CASSPTGGRGNSPLHF. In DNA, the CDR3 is TGTGCCAGCAGCCCAACAGGGGGAAGAGGAAATTCACCCCTCCACTTT. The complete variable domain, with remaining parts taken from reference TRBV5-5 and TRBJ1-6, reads DAGVTQSPTHLIKTRGQQVTLRCSPISGHKSVSWYQQVLGQGPQFIFQYYEKEERGRGNFPDRFSARQFPNYSSELNVNALLLGDSALYLCASSPTGGRGNSPLHFGNGTRLTVT.

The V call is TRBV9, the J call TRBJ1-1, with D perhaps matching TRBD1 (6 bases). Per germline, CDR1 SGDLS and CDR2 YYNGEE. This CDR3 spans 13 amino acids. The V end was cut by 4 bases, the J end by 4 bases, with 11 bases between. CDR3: CASSTGQSTEAFF. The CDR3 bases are TGTGCCAGCAGCACCGGACAGTCCACTGAAGCTTTCTTT.

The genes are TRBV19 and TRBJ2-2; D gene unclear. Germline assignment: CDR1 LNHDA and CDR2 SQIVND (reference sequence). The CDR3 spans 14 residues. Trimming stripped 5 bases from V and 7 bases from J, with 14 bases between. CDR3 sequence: CASSSTPIGGELFF. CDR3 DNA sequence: TGTGCCAGTAGTTCGACCCCTATCGGCGGGGAGCTGTTTTTT. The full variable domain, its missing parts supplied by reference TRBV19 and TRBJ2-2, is DGGITQSPKYLFRKEGQNVTLSCEQNLNHDAMYWYRQDPGQGLRLIYYSQIVNDFQKGDIAEGYSVSREKKESFPLTVTSAQKNPTAFYLCASSSTPIGGELFFGEGSRLTVL.

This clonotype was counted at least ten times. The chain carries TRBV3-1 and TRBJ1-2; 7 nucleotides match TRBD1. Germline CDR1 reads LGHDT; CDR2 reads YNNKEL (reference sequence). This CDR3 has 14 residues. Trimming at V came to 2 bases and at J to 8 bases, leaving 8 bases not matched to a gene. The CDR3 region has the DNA TGTGCCAGCAGCCAAACGGGACAGTTGACGGGCTACACCTTC. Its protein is CASSQTGQLTGYTF. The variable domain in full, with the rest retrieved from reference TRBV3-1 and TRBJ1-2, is DTAVSQTPKYLVTQMGNDKSIKCEQNLGHDTMYWYKQDSKKFLKIMFSYNNKELIINETVPNRFSPKSPDKAHLNLHINSLELGDSAVYFCASSQTGQLTGYTFGSGTRLTVV.

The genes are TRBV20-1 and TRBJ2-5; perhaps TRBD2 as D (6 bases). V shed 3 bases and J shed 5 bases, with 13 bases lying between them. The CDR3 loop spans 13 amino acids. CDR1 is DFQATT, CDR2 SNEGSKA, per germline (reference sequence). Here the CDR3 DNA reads TGCAGTGCTAGCGGGGGAGTGGGGGAGACCCAGTACTTC. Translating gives CSASGGVGETQYF.

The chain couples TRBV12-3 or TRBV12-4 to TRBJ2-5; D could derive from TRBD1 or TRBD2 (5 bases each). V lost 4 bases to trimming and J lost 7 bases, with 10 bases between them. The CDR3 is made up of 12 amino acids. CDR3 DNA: TGTGCCAGCAGTTATGGGGCGGGGACCCAGTACTTC. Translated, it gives CASSYGAGTQYF.

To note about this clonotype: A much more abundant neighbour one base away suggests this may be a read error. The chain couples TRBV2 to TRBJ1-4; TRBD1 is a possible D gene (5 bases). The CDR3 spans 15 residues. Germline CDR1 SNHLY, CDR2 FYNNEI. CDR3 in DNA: TGTGCCAGCAGTGTATCGTCAGGGCACAATGAAAAACTGTCTTTT. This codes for CASSVSSGHNEKLSF.

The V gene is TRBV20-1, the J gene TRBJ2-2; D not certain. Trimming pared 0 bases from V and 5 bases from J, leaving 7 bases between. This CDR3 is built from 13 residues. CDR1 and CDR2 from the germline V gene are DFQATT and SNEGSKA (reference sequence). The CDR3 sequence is CSARDYGTGELFF. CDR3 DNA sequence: TGCAGTGCTAGAGATTATGGGACCGGGGAGCTGTTTTTT.

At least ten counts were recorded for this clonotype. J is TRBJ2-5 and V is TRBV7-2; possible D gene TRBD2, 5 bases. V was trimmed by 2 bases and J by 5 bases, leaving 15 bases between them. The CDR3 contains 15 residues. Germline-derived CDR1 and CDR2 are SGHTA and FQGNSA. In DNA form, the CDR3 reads TGTGCCAGCAGCTTAATGATAGCCGGCGGGGAGACCCAGTACTTC. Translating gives CASSLMIAGGETQYF.

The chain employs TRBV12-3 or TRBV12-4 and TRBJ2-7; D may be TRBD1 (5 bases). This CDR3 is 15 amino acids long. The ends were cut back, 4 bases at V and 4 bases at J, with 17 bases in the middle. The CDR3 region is CASSSSGLSPYEQYF. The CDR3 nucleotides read TGTGCCAGCAGTTCCTCAGGGTTGTCCCCTTACGAGCAGTACTTC.

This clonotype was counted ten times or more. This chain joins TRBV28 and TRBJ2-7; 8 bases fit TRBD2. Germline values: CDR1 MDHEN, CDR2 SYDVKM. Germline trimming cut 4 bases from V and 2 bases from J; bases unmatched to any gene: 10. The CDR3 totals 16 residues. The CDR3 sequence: CASSSSESGRTYEQYF. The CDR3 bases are TGTGCCAGCAGTTCCTCGGAAAGCGGGAGAACCTACGAGCAGTACTTC.

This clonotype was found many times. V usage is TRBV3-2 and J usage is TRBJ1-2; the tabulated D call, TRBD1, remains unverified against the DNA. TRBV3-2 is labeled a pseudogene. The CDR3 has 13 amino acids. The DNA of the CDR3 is TGTGCCAGCAGACGGGACAGGCTTTATGGCTACACCTTC. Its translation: CASRRDRLYGYTF.

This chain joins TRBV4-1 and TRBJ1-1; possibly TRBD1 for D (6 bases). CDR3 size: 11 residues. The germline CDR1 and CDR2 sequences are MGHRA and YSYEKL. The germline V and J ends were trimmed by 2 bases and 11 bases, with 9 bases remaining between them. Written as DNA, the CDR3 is TGCGCCAGCAGCCAAAGCAGGGGCGCTTTCTTT. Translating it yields CASSQSRGAFF.

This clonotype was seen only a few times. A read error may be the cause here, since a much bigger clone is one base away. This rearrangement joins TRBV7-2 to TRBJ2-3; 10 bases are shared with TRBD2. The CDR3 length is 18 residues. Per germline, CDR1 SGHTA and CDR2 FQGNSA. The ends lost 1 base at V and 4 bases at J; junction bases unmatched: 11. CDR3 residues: CASSLDHLAGALSDTQYF. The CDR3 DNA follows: TGTGCCAGCAGCTTAGATCATCTAGCGGGAGCTCTATCAGATACGCAGTATTTT.

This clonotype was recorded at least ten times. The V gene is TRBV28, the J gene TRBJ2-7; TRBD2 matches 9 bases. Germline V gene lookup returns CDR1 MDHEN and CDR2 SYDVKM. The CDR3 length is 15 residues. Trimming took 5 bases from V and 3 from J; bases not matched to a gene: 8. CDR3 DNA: TGTGCCAGCAGTCTAGGGAGCGGGGGGTACTACGAGCAGTACTTC. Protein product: CASSLGSGGYYEQYF.

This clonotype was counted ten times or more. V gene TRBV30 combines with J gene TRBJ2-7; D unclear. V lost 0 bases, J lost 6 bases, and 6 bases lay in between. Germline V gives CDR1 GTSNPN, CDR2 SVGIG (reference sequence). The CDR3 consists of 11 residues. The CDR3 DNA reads TGTGCCTGGAGTGTATTTGGCGAGCAGTACTTC. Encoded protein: CAWSVFGEQYF.

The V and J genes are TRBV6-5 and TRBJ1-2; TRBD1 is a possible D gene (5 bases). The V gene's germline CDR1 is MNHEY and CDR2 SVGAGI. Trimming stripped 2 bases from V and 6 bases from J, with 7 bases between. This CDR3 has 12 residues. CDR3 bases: TGTGCCAGCAGTTACCCAGGGAATGGCTACACCTTC. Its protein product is CASSYPGNGYTF.

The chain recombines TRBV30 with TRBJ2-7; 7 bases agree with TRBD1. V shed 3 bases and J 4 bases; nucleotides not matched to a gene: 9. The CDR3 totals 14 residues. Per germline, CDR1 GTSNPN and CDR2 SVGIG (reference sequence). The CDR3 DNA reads TGTGCCTGGAGAAAAAACAGGGGTCGGTACGAGCAGTACTTC. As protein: CAWRKNRGRYEQYF.

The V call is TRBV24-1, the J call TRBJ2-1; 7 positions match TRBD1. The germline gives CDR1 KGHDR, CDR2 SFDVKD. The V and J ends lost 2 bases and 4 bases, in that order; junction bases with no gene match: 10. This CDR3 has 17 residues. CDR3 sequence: CATSDSSGQTSYNEQFF. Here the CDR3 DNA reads TGTGCCACCAGTGATTCCTCGGGACAGACTTCATACAATGAGCAGTTCTTC.

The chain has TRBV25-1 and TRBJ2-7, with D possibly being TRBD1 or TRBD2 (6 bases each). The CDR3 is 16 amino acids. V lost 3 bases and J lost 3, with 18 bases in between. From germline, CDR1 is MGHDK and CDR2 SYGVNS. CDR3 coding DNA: TGTGCCAGCAGTGATATGATACAGGGACTTATCTACGAGCAGTACTTC. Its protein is CASSDMIQGLIYEQYF.

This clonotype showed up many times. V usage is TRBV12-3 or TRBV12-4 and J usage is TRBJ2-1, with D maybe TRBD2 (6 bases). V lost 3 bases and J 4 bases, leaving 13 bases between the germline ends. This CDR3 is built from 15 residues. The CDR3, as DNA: TGTGCCAGCAGTTTTGGCGTAGCGGCATACAATGAGCAGTTCTTC. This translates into CASSFGVAAYNEQFF.

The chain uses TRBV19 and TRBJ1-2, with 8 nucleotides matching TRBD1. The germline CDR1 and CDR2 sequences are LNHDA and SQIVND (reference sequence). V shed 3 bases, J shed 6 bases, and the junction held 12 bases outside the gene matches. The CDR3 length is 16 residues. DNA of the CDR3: TGTGCCAGTAGTATCAGAGCCGATTCAGGGGGCGATGGCTACACCTTC. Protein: CASSIRADSGGDGYTF.